This entry is about one T cell receptor (beta chain). The target antigen is unknown. The source of the sample is a study of T cell repertoires in cytomegalovirus infection. About the research overall: Newly reported HLA-C-restricted and thoroughly characterized HLA-B-restricted CMV epitopes were employed. Public TCR beta signatures were indicative of both CMV infection and a matching HLA type. Study-wide findings and caveats: Carriers of CMV plus the relevant HLA were identified by cumulative public TCR beta family frequency. HLA-C-restricted CMV-specific TCR beta clonotypes were dominant in the ex vivo response.

This CDR3 region has 21 residues. After removal of 0 bases from V and 3 bases from J, the junction contained 21 bases not matched to a gene. TCRdb reanalysed the reads using MiXCR and keeps one entry per CDR3 protein. The sample comprises hundreds of thousands of distinct CDR3 sequences, roughly 42% of which are singletons, and about 41% rests with the top ten. The sequenced sample was cultured PBMCs, obtained from culture after CMV antigen stimulation. The J gene is TRBJ1-1, the V gene TRBV12-3 or TRBV12-4; 8 nucleotides line up with TRBD1. The sequence derives from a human donor in good health (CMV status not recorded). Some clones in this sample may be carry-over from other donors' samples. This chain's CDR3 is CASSLAPKVQGAGLGDTEAFF. CDR3 DNA: TGTGCCAGCAGTTTAGCGCCGAAGGTCCAGGGGGCGGGGCTGGGGGACACTGAAGCTTTCTTT.